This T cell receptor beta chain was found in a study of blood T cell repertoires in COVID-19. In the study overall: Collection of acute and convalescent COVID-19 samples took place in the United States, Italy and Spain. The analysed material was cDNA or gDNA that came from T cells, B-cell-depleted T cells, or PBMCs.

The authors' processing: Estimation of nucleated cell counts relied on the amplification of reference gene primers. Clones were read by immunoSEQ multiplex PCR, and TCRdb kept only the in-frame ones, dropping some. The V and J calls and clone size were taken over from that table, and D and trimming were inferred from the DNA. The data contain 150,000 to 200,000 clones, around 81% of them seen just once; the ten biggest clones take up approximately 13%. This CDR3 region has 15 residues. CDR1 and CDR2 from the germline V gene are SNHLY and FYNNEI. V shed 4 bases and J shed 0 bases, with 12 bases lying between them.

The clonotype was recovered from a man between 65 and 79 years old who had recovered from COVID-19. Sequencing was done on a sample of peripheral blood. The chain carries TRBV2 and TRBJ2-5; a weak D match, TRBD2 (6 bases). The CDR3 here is CASSVASVYQETQYF. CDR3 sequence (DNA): TGTGCCAGCAGTGTGGCTAGCGTGTACCAAGAGACCCAGTACTTC.